The subject of this entry is one TCR beta chain. Its antigen is not known. The sample comes from a study of T cell responses to AZD1222 COVID-19 vaccine. The study, taken as a whole, reports: Clonal diversity was possibly underestimated, and the donors were mostly white British, with more females.

The repertoire was sequenced with immunoSEQ multiplex PCR; TCRdb's copy has only in-frame clones and lacks some. The table shows under 150,000 clones, with around 92% occurring only once. The germline V gene has CDR1 SGHRS and CDR2 YFSETQ. Trimming took 4 bases from V and 5 from J; bases not matched to a gene: 3. CDR3 size: 13 residues. This receptor was taken from an adult in good health. Sample: peripheral blood, taken on day 0 of AZD1222 vaccination. The chain has TRBV5-1 and TRBJ2-1, with 7 bases lining up with TRBD2. The CDR3 nucleotides read TGCGCCAGCAGCATGAGCGGGAACAATGAGCAGTTCTTC. Translated, it gives CASSMSGNNEQFF.